This T cell receptor (beta chain) was identified during a study of CD8+CD57+ T cells in acquired aplastic anemia. This clonotype has a count of ten or more. Genomic DNA provided the template from which TCR beta VDJ and CDR3 profiles were obtained. TCRdb re-derived calls from the reads in MiXCR, one entry per CDR3 protein. The table includes some 190,000 distinct CDR3 sequences, roughly half detected once. CDR3 length equals 15 residues. V trimming: 5 bases; J trimming: 7 bases; junction bases outside the gene matches: 9. Per germline, CDR1 SGHRS and CDR2 YFSETQ. The chain recombines TRBV5-1 with TRBJ2-1; 10 bases map to TRBD2. The sequencing input was sorted CD4+, CD8+, or CD8+CD57+ T cells (not recorded which) from PBMCs. The TCR was taken from a human donor in good health, serving as a control. For the CDR3, the DNA is TGCGCCAGCAGTTTTAGCGGGGGGCCCAGTAATGAGCAGTTCTTC. Translation gives CASSFSGGPSNEQFF.